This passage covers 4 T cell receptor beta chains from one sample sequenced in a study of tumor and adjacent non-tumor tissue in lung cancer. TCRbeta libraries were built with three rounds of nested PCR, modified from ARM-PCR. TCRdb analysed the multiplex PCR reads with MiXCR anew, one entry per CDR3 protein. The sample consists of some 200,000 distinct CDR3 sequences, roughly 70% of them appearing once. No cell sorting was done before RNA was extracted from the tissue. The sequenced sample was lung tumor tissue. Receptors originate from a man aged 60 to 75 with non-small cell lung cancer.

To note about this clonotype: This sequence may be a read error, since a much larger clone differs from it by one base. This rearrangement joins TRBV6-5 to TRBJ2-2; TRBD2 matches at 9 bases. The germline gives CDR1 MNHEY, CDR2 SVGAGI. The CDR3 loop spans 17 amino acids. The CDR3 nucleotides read TGTGCCAGCAGTTACTCGGGGCTAGCGGGAAACACCAGGGAGCTGTTTTTT. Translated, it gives CASSYSGLAGNTRELFF.

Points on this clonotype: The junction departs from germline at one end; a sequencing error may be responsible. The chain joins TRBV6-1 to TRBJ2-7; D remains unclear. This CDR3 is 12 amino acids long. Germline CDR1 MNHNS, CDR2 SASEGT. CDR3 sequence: CASRDTAMEQHF. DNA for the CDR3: TGTGCCAGCAGAGACACTGCGATGGAGCAGCACTTC.

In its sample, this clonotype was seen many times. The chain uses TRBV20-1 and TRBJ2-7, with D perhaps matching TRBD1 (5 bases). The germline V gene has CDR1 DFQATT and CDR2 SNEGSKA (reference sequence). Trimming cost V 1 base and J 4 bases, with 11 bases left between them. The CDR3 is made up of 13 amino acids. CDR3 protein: CSARAGLEYEQYF. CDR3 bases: TGCAGTGCTAGAGCAGGGTTAGAGTACGAGCAGTACTTC.

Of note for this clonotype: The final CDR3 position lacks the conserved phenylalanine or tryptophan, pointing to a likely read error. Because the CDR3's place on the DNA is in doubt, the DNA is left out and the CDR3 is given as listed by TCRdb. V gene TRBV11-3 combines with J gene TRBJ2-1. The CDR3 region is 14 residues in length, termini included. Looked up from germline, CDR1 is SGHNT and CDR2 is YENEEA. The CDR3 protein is CASSPELSYNEQFV.